Below, one T cell receptor beta chain is given with its context. The antigen is unknown. V lost 2 bases to trimming and J lost 8 bases, with 21 bases between them. Germline V lookup: CDR1 SGHAT, CDR2 FQDESV (reference sequence). The CDR3 extends over 16 amino acids. The sample belongs to a study of OX40 agonist ivuxolimab in advanced cancers. Overall study: Every 2 weeks, patients received ivuxolimab intravenously, dosed at 0.01 to 10 mg/kg.

Sequenced by immunoSEQ multiplex PCR; TCRdb stores in-frame clones only, minus some. In the table there are approximately 72,000 clones, 84% of which are singletons. Study-wide results and caveats: Averaged across samples, CD8+ T cells carried more expanded clones than CD4+ did. Partial responders treated at 0.1-3.0 mg/kg exhibited clonal expansion among the lowest measured.

This sequence joins TRBV11-1 and TRBJ1-1; TRBD1 is a possible D gene (6 bases). The TCR originated in an adult with an advanced solid tumor such as melanoma, head and neck, liver or kidney cancer. The sequencing here drew on CD4+ or CD8+ T cells sorted from blood, taken in a trial of the OX40 agonist ivuxolimab. CDR3 bases: TGTGCCAGCAGCTTACGGGCATCAGGGGCCGGAAAAGAAGCTTTCTTT. It codes for CASSLRASGAGKEAFF. Based on the CDR3 plus reference TRBV11-1 and TRBJ1-1, the full variable domain is EAEVAQSPRYKITEKSQAVAFWCDPISGHATLYWYRQILGQGPELLVQFQDESVVDDSQLPKDRFSAERLKGVDSTLKIQPAELGDSAMYLCASSLRASGAGKEAFFGQGTRLTVV.